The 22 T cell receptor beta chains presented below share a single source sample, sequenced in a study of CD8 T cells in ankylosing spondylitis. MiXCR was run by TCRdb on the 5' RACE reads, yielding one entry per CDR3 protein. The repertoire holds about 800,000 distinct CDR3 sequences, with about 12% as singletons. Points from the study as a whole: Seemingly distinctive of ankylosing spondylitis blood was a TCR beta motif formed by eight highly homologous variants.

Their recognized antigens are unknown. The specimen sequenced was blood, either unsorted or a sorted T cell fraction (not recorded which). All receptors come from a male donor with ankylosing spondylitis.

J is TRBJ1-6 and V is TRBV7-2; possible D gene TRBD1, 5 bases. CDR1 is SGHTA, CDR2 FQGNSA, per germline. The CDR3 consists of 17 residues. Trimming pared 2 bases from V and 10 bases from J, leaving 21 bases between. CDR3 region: CASSLRTPSGGGSPLHF. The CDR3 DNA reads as TGTGCCAGCAGCTTACGAACCCCCAGTGGGGGGGGGTCACCCCTCCACTTT.

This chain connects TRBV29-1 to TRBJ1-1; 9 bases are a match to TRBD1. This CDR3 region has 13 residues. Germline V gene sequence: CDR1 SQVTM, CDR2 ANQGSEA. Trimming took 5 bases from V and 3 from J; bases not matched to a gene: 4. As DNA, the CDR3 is TGCAGCGTTCAAAGACAGGGGGACACTGAAGCTTTCTTT. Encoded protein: CSVQRQGDTEAFF.

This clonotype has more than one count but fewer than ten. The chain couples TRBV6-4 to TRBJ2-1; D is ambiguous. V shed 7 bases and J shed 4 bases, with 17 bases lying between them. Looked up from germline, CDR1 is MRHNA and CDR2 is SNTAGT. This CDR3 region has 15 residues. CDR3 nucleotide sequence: TGTGCCAGCACCTTGACCCCCCTGGATTACAATGAGCAGTTCTTC. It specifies CASTLTPLDYNEQFF.

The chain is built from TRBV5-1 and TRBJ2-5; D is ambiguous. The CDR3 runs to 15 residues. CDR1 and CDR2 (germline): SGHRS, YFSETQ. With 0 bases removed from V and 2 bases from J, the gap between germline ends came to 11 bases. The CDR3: CASSLVPSPQETQYF. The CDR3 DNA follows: TGCGCCAGCAGCTTGGTGCCGTCCCCGCAAGAGACCCAGTACTTC.

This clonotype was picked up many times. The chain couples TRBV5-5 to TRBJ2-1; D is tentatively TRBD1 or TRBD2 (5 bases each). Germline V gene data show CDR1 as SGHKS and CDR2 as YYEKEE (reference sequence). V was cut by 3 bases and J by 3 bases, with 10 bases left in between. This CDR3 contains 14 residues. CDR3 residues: CASSWDLGYNEQFF. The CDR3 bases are TGTGCCAGCAGCTGGGACCTCGGCTACAATGAGCAGTTCTTC.

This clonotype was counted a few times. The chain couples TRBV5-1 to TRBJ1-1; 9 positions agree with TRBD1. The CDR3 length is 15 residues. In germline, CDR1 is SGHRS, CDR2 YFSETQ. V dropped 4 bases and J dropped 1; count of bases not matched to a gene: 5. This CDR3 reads CASSVGDRENTEAFF. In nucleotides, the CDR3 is TGCGCCAGCAGCGTCGGGGACAGGGAGAACACTGAAGCTTTCTTT.

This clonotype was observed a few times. The CDR3 DNA reads TGTGCCAGCAGTTATATTGCCCCTGGACAGGGGGTATACACTGAAGCTTTCTTT. Translated, it gives CASSYIAPGQGVYTEAFF. The chain recombines TRBV6-5 with TRBJ1-1, with 10 bases matching TRBD1. Germline V gives CDR1 MNHEY, CDR2 SVGAGI. Trimming took 3 bases from V and 3 from J; bases not matched to a gene: 13. The CDR3 is 18 residues long.

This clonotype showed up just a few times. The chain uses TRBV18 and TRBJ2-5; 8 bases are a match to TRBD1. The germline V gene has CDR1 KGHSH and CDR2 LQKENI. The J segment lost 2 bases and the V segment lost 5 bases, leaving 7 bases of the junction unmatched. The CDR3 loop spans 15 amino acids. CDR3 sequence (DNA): TGTGCCAGCTCAACCCTCGGACAGGGACAAGAGACCCAGTACTTC. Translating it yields CASSTLGQGQETQYF. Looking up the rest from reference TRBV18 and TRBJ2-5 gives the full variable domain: NAGVMQNPRHLVRRRGQEARLRCSPMKGHSHVYWYRQLPEEGLKFMVYLQKENIIDESGMPKERFSAEFPKEGPSILRIQQVVRGDSAAYFCASSTLGQGQETQYFGPGTRLLVL.

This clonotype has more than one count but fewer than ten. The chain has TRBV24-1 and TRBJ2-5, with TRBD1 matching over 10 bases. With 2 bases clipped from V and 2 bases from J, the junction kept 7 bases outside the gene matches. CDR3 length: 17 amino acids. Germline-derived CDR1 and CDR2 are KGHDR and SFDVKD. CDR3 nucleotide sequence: TGTGCCACCAGTGATTCTTGGGACAGGGGCAATCAAGAGACCCAGTACTTC. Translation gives CATSDSWDRGNQETQYF.

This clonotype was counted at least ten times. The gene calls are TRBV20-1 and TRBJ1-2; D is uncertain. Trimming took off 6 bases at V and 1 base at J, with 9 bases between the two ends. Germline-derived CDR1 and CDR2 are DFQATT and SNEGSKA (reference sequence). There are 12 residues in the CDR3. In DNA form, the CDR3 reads TGCAGTGCCCCGACAAGTAACTATGGCTACACCTTC. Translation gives CSAPTSNYGYTF.

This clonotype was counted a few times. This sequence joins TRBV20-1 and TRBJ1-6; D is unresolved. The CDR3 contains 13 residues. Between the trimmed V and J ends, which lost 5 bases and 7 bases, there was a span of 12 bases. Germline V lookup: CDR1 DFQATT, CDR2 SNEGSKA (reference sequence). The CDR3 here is CSARTLSNSPLHF. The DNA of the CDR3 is TGCAGTGCTCGTACCCTATCGAATTCACCCCTCCACTTT.

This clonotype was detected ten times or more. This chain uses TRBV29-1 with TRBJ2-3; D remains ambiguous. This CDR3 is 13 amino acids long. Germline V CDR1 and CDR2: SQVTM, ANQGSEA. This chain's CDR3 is CTIESGVGDTQYF. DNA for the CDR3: TGCACCATCGAATCGGGCGTTGGAGATACGCAGTATTTT.

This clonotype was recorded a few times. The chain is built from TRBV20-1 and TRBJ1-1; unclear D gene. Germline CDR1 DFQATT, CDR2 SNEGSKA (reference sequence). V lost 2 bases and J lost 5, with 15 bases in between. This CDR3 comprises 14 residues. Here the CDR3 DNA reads TGCAGTGCTAGACAAATCGATCTGGGGACTGAAGCTTTCTTT. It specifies CSARQIDLGTEAFF.

CDR3 sequence (DNA): TGCAGTGCTAGAAATCGTCTTTTGCACAGGGTCGACGAGCAGTACTTC. Its translation is CSARNRLLHRVDEQYF. The V and J genes are TRBV20-1 and TRBJ2-7; tentatively, D is TRBD1 (6 bases). Germline V CDR1 and CDR2: DFQATT, SNEGSKA (reference sequence). The CDR3 has 16 amino acids. Deletions cut 2 bases from V and 5 bases from J, with 22 bases between.

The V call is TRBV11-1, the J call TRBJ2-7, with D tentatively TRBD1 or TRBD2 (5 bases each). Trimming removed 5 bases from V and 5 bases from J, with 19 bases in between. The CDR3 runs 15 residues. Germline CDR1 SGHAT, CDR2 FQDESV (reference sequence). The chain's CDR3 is CASSPTGTVENEQYF. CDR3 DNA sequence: TGTGCCAGCAGCCCTACCGGGACGGTGGAGAACGAGCAGTACTTC.

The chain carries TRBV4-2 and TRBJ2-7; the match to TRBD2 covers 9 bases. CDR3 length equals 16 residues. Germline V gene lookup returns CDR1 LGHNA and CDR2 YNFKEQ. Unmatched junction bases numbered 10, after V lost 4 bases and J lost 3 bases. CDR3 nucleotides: TGTGCCAGCAGCCTCCTCGGGGGTAGCGGGAGCTACGAGCAGTACTTC. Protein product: CASSLLGGSGSYEQYF.

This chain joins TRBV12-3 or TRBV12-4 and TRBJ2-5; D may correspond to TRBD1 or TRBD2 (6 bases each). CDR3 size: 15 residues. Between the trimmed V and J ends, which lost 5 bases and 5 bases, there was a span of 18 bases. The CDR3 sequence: CASSPRQTGGETQYF. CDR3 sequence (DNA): TGTGCCAGCAGTCCCCGTCAGACAGGAGGGGAGACCCAGTACTTC.

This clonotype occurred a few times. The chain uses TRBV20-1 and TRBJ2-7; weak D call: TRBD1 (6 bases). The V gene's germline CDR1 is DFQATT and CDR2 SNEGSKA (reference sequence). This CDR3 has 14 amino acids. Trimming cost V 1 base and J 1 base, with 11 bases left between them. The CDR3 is CSARGGLTSYEQYF. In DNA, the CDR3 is TGCAGTGCTAGAGGGGGGCTAACATCCTACGAGCAGTACTTC.

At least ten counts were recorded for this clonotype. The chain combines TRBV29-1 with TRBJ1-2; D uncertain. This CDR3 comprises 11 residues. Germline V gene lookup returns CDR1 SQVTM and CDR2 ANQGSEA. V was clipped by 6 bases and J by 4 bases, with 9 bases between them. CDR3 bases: TGCAGCGTCGAGGGAAGCTATGGCTACACCTTC. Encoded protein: CSVEGSYGYTF.

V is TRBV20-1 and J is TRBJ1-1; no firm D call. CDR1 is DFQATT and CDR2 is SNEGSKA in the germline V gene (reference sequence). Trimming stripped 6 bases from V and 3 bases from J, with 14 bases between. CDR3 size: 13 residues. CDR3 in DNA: TGCAGTGCCTGCCCGCCGGTGTACACTGAAGCTTTCTTT. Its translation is CSACPPVYTEAFF.

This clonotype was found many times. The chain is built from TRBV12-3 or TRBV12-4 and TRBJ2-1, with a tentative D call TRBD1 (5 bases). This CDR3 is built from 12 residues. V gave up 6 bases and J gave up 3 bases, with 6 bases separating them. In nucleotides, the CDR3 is TGTGCCAGCAGGACAGACTACAATGAGCAGTTCTTC. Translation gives CASRTDYNEQFF.

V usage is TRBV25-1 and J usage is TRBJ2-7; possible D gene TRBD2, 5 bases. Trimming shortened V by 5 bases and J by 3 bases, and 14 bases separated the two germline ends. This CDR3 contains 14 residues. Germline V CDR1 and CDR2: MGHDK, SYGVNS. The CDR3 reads CASSPRLKNYEQYF. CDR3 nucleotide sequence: TGTGCCAGCAGTCCAAGACTAAAGAACTACGAGCAGTACTTC.